This T cell receptor beta chain was profiled in a study of cytomegalovirus exposure and HLA in healthy donors (dated by TCRdb to about 2017). Regarding the research as a whole: An earlier analysis of approximately 600 of the donors reported roughly 270 Gb of sequence data and about 100 million unique TCR beta sequences from some 180 million T cells. The study combined high-throughput TCR immunosequencing, statistical association of individual TCRs with disease status, and machine learning to predict cytomegalovirus infection status. A later genetic analysis used genome-wide SNP genotypes for about 60% of the roughly 670 donors, treating that subset as a discovery cohort. Across about 380 genotyped donors of the cohort, an average of about 240,000 unique TCR beta nucleotide sequences per donor were sequenced, and roughly 18% of those sequences were non-productive. To decide whether each TCR beta V gene segment behaved as functional or pseudogenic, an earlier analysis of over 500 of the donors relied on high-throughput TCR beta sequencing. A later analysis re-analyzed previously published TCR beta repertoires from hundreds of donors and added high-resolution HLA genotyping to study TCR occurrence patterns. The later analysis used no new phenotypic data to find candidate immune exposures, relying instead on TCR beta sequences and their occurrence across donors. Five DR-DQ haplotypes were handled as single units for association and clustering, since linkage in the cohort was strong. About 330 gigabases of sequencing data and around 88 million unique TCR sequences made up an early release that covered about 640 HLA-typed donors. Using immunosequencing, the study profiled T cell repertoires from 500 to 800 subjects and related those repertoires to cytomegalovirus serostatus. HLA typing covered class I and class II loci at four-digit resolution. Donor age, sex, ethnicity and CMV serostatus were collected together with the repertoire data. The genetic ancestry cluster associated with self-reported Caucasian donors included approximately 85% of the 300 to 400 genotyped donors. Besides the first cohort of roughly 660 subjects, a separate validation cohort made up of 120 or so different subjects was used. Typing coverage differed by locus: A, B, C, DRB1 and DQB1 were typed in about 620-640 donors, DQA1 in roughly 510, DPA1 in 606, and DPB1 in around 490. The study aimed to test whether signatures of past pathogen exposure could be identified by cataloging public T cell receptors. All discovery cohort repertoires had been generated on a single sequencing platform. Paper-wide results and their limitations: A further reported finding was that TCR beta sequences accurately predicted the HLA-A and HLA-B alleles for most subjects in the first cohort. CMV serostatus was the only immune exposure information available for the cohort. Correlated functional status among segregating V segments might reflect linkage disequilibrium, but an unknown experimental factor could not be ruled out. The authors suggested that the approach could potentially be generalized to other disease states and immunological phenotypes. Roughly uniform sequencing depth across donors was assumed in presence/absence analyses, although this assumption may not hold. A later analysis reported that several top co-occurrence clusters appeared linked to parvovirus B19, influenza, CMV and Epstein-Barr virus. In a later analysis, HLA-associated TCR beta chains showed more clonal expansion and lower generation probabilities than non-associated chains that were equally common. In the study, about 150 TCR beta chains were listed as associated with cytomegalovirus. An earlier analysis of 587 of the donors showed that most TCR beta V segments appeared in productive rearrangements either about 87% or about 30% of the time, which broadly matched IMGT annotations. Most TCR sequences were seen in very few donors, while some public TCRs were found in many individuals. Specific HLA alleles were associated with 15,000 to 20,000 TCR beta sequences at a false discovery rate of 0.05 in a later analysis. When HLA alleles, especially DR and DQ, strongly co-occurred, TCR associations were difficult to assign to individual alleles. The classifier was reported to diagnose cytomegalovirus status with high specificity and sensitivity in both the original and validation cohorts. Most CMV-associated TCR beta chains appeared to be HLA-restricted in a later analysis, and the HLA associations seemed to be driven largely by CMV exposure. Because HLA typing was missing for some donors at each locus, association tests included only the typed subset. In a later analysis, the rate of TCR association differed among HLA loci, with DRB1 alleles having the most associated TCRs and HLA-C alleles having the fewest. A later genetic analysis associated a missense DCLRE1C variant with V-gene and J-gene trimming of TCR beta chains, and an independent cohort replicated the association. Because the 87-base-pair reads could not distinguish some IMGT-functional V segments, including TRBV6-2 and TRBV6-3, those segments were excluded. Because counts were too low, roughly 17 rarely observed V segments, including chromosome 9 orphons, were left out of the earlier analysis of 587 of the donors. In vitro tests confirmed that three of the cytomegalovirus-associated TCR beta chains recognize cytomegalovirus antigens. A cluster of highly shared sequence variants was judged likely to be a technical artifact of the sequencing pipeline. Only TCR beta chains were sequenced in this cohort, and the absence of alpha or paired-chain data limited detectable features. Compared with the roughly 710-donor mean, donors in an Asian-associated ancestry cluster had fewer N-insertions in productive TCRs, according to a later genetic analysis.

The cohort consisted of 666 healthy bone marrow donors. At the time of sampling, all cohort members were nominally healthy, though unrecorded immune exposures were likely present. The donor was CMV seropositive and belonged to the group of 250 to 300 seropositive cohort members. A peripheral blood sample was provided by each donor, and peripheral blood mononuclear cells were used for TCR beta sequencing. Genomic DNA extraction from the blood cell samples was performed with the Qiagen DNeasy Blood Extraction Kit. From a lookup of the germline V gene (reference sequence), CDR1 and CDR2 are SEHNR and FQNEAQ. The cysteine opens and the phenylalanine closes a CDR3 of 13 amino acids. The read is trimmed to its CDR3 DNA, 39 bases read in frame from base 1. The library was generated by the immunoSEQ multiplex PCR assay. The multiplex PCR relied on a mix of 60 forward primers for TCR Vbeta segments and 13 reverse primers for TCR Jbeta segments. A multiplex PCR assay on genomic DNA amplified the CDR3 region of rearranged TCR beta genes. On the Illumina HiSeq System, the amplified TCR beta libraries were sequenced as 87-base-pair reads. As for how the authors treated the data: In a later analysis, 80 million or so unique TCR beta chains were counted across the roughly 670 repertoires, and some 10 million of these chains were shared by at least two donors. Raw reads were error-corrected and collapsed into unique sequences with a nearest-neighbor algorithm that merged closely related sequences to remove PCR and sequencing errors. CDR3 sequences were aligned to IMGT reference sequences to assign V, D and J gene segments. For a sequence to be retained, a match of at least six nucleotides was required to both a V gene segment and a J gene segment. Rearrangements were classified as productive when the CDR3 lacked stop codons and remained in frame with V and J, and all other rearrangements were classified as non-productive. CDR3 was defined according to IMGT convention as the region running from the second conserved V-encoded cysteine to the conserved J-encoded phenylalanine. The earlier analysis of about 500 of the donors excluded sequences that lacked an unambiguous match to a single V gene segment. An earlier analysis of 587 of the donors classified V segments as functional when productive rearrangements were above 56.7% and as segregating when the standard deviation between donors was above 5%. A statistical classification framework was built for diagnosing cytomegalovirus status from the catalog of TCR beta chain sequences. In a later analysis, TCR nucleotide sequences were compared against IMGT/GENE-DB human TR gene sequences so that V and J genes could be assigned. In a later analysis, CDR3 sequences and most-parsimonious VDJ recombination scenarios were assigned using the TCRdist pipeline. In a later analysis, each TCR beta chain was defined by its CDR3 amino acid sequence together with its V-gene family, and reads without a unique V-gene family were excluded. To address suspected cross-contamination and a sequencing artifact, a later analysis removed 592 highly shared, low-generation-probability nucleotide sequences. A later analysis calculated a clonal expansion index for each public chain from normalized within-repertoire ranks of inferred template counts. In a later analysis, generation probabilities were computed with a VDJ recombination model fitted to out-of-frame rearrangements, and the resulting probabilities were checked against IGoR. A later analysis scored TCR-TCR, TCR-HLA and TCR-CMV co-occurrence with hypergeometric tests, applying a repertoire-size bias correction to TCR pairs. In a later analysis, false discovery rates were estimated by permuting HLA or CMV assignments 20 times. In a later analysis, co-occurring TCRs were grouped using DBSCAN, with TCRdist sequence similarity added in when clustering inside HLA-allele-positive subsets. For co-occurrence clustering, repertoires with fewer than 30,000 or more than 120,000 public chains were excluded, along with several repertoires with anomalous nucleotide sharing. TCRdb took this table from immuneACCESS and kept in-frame rearrangements with V and J called. Such tables lack part of the clones; where checked against another copy, unresolved V genes explain under half of the gap, and the rest is unexplained. The V and J calls and the clone size are those of that table, but D and trimming were determined from the DNA. The sample table contains about 100,000 clones; only one count was recorded for roughly four fifths of them. The ten largest account for around a fifth of the sample.

Turning to this clone: Its antigen is not yet known. The junction differs from germline at one of its ends, possibly a read error.

The TCR comes from a woman aged 55-69 years in good health and CMV-seropositive. The sample taken for sequencing was PBMCs. Rearrangement joined TRBV7-9 to TRBJ2-7, with TRBD1 matching 8 junction bases. The nucleotide sequence reads as follows: TGTTCCAGCAGCGACAGGGGACCCTACGAGCAGTACTTC. Its product reads: CSSSDRGPYEQYF.